The entry that follows covers one TCR beta chain sequence. Seattle patient enrollment occurred during active infection, with longitudinal follow-up thereafter. The sample comes from a study of blood T cell repertoires in COVID-19. Background on the study: Whether acute or convalescent, the COVID-19 samples came from the United States, Italy and Spain. In each case, the material was cDNA or gDNA derived from T cells, B-cell-depleted T cells, or PBMCs.

As processed by the authors: Amplification of reference gene primers was used by the study to estimate nucleated cell counts. Some clones are missing from TCRdb's copy, which holds only in-frame ones; the method was immunoSEQ multiplex PCR. The DNA gave D and trimming, while V, J and clone size come from that table. The table lists about 270,000 clones, 85% to 90% of them singletons, with approximately 12% in the top ten. The CDR3 sequence is 17 residues long. The receptor comes from a woman in her thirties with COVID-19, enrolled during active disease. The gene calls are TRBV21-1 and TRBJ1-5. TRBV21-1 constitutes a pseudogene. The sequenced sample was peripheral blood. In nucleotides, the CDR3 is TGTGCCAGCAGCCCTCTCGAGTCCCCGGGGGACAATCAGCCCCAGCATTTT. Encoded protein: CASSPLESPGDNQPQHF.